This T cell receptor beta chain originates from a study of T cell clusters in autoimmune cytopenias (dated by TCRdb to the late 2010s). The study in broad terms: TRB sequencing reached a median depth of around 52,000 reads per sample and yielded a median of about 2,400 distinct TRB clonotypes per sample. The goal of the study was to find out whether patients with autoimmune cytopenia have a disease-specific immune repertoire signature that could be used as a blood-based biomarker. In autoimmune cytopenia patients, peripheral blood TRB and IGH repertoires were sequenced during active disease and over treatment follow-up, together with healthy, CLL and autoimmune hepatitis controls.

Broader findings and caveats from the paper: The T cell clusters were defined only in silico, and the functional role of the clusters still needed to be validated experimentally. TRB repertoire shifts, with less even repertoires in secondary cytopenia and CLL, mostly reflected lymphoma bias rather than autoimmunity. A lack of physiological T cell clusters in primary autoimmune cytopenia patients was suggested by GLIPH, as 51 clusters were found to be exclusive to healthy donors versus roughly 16 exclusive to patients. Healthy donors showed around 3.3-fold more exclusive TRB clusters than active autoimmune hepatitis patients, consistent with an autoimmunity-wide signature. In the comparison of secondary cytopenia with CLL, no cluster-lack signature showed up, apparently because the dominant lymphoma-associated repertoire masked the signature.

Each sample's TRB amplification started from roughly 270 ng of peripheral blood genomic DNA, which corresponds to tens of thousands of genome equivalents. The germline V gene (reference sequence) supplies CDR1 LNHDA and CDR2 SQIVND. CDR3 length: 13 amino acids, cysteine to phenylalanine. The DNA sequence is not available. Details on this clonotype: Its cognate antigen has yet to be identified.

TRB rearrangements were amplified by multiplex PCR following a touch-down protocol, with the TRB-A and TRB-B primer pools mixed in one tube. Illumina adapters and sample indices were added to the amplicons through two consecutive PCR reactions performed with Phusion HS II polymerase. The amplicons were purified from gel with the NucleoSpin Gel and PCR Clean-up kit, after which the amplicons were quantified by Qubit and checked for quality on an Agilent 2100 Bioanalyzer. Sequencing of the libraries was done on an Illumina MiSeq with 600-cycle, single-indexed, paired-end runs. The authors' pipeline ran thus. MiXCR version 2.1.12, together with the default MiXCR reference library, was used to align and assemble the TRB reads. A clone was defined by each unique CDR3 nucleotide sequence, and analysis was restricted to productive sequences with at least two reads. Repertoire diversity was assessed with alpha-parameterized diversity profiles (alpha 0 to 5), including the Shannon (alpha 1) and Simpson (alpha 2) indices, which were computed with an R script. Combinatorial TRB VJ usage was calculated with the tcR package and was compared between cohorts by principal component analysis performed with ade4. Using GLIPH, TCRbeta CDR3s were clustered on pairs of cohorts matched for age and read depth, and a Wilcoxon test was used to compare cluster frequencies. The reads, reprocessed by TCRdb, yield one row per CDR3 protein sequence and no DNA. For this entry, the V and J calls and clone size follow TCRdb and not the study's own pipeline. This sample's table lists 5,500 to 8,000 distinct CDR3 sequences. The top ten hold approximately 25% of the sample.

Here the chain combines TRBV19 and TRBJ1-1; TCRdb returns TRBD1, unconfirmable since there is no DNA. The sequenced sample was peripheral blood. The TCR sequence derives from a human donor with an autoimmune cytopenia or autoimmune hepatitis (not recorded which). The CDR3 is CASSMGGYTEAFF.